There are a few counts of the clone carrying this T cell receptor beta chain. Its antigen is unknown. The same CDR3 can be traced to other DNA sequences in this sample. Using immunoSEQ multiplex PCR, the repertoire was profiled, and TCRdb retains in-frame clones only, with some absent. Seen here are roughly 45,000 clones, around four fifths observed once, and the top ten hold approximately 0.78%. The data were taken from a study of memory CD4+ T cells and cytomegalovirus serostatus. Study as a whole: Of the healthy Belgian adults, nine or ten were CMV seropositive and 24 seronegative.

Study observations and caveats: Repertoires predicted CMV serostatus with median bootstrapped AUC of about 0.95. The CMV-associated TCR signature appears largely within the CD4+ memory repertoire.

The V gene lost 3 bases and the J gene lost 0 bases, with 7 bases spanning the gap. The CDR3 contains 14 residues. Germline V CDR1 and CDR2: SGHRS, YFSETQ. Single viable CD3+CD4+CD8-CD45RO+ cells were sorted as the memory CD4+ T cells. CMV serostatus came from serum IgG against pp150, pp28, p38, p52. V usage is TRBV5-1 and J usage is TRBJ1-3; D unclear. The sequence derives from an adult in good health and CMV-seronegative. The source material was memory CD4+ T cells from blood. CDR3 amino acids: CASSSAASGNTIYF. CDR3 bases: TGCGCCAGCAGCTCGGCAGCCTCTGGAAACACCATATATTTT.